The 15 T cell receptor beta chains given below trace back to one sample, sequenced in a study of type 1 and type 2 diabetes patients. PCR was run on genomic DNA. The TCR beta CDR3 region was amplified using 30 forward and 13 reverse primers. TCRdb independently ran MiXCR on the multiplex PCR reads; one entry per CDR3 protein. The sample shows about 250,000 distinct CDR3 sequences, around 47% of them seen only once. Sequencing was performed on peripheral blood mononuclear cells (PBMCs). Receptors originate from a man between 18 and 35 years old with type 2 diabetes.

The chain recombines TRBV2 with TRBJ2-7; D ambiguous. In germline, CDR1 is SNHLY, CDR2 FYNNEI. With 6 bases removed from V and 2 bases from J, the gap between germline ends came to 8 bases. The CDR3 is 12 residues long. CDR3 sequence: CASSLMTYEQYF. CDR3 coding DNA: TGTGCCAGCAGCCTAATGACCTACGAGCAGTACTTC.

CDR3 nucleotide sequence: TGTGCCAGTAGTATCGACACCAATCAGCCCCAGCATTTT. It encodes CASSIDTNQPQHF. The J gene is TRBJ1-5, the V gene TRBV19; D ambiguous. In germline, CDR1 is LNHDA, CDR2 SQIVND (reference sequence). The CDR3 is made up of 13 amino acids. V was clipped by 3 bases and J by 3 bases, with 6 bases between them.

J is TRBJ1-4 and V is TRBV20-1, with TRBD1 identical over 7 bases. The CDR3 runs 15 residues. The V gene's germline CDR1 is DFQATT and CDR2 SNEGSKA (reference sequence). The V segment lost 2 bases and the J segment 8 bases; nucleotides outside the gene matches: 11. The CDR3 nucleotides read TGCAGTGCTAGATACGCGACAGGGCCGAGAGAAAAACTGTTTTTT. Its protein is CSARYATGPREKLFF.

The J gene is TRBJ1-1, the V gene TRBV5-1; D unclear. Germline CDR1 and CDR2: SGHRS and YFSETQ. This CDR3 has 14 residues. V lost 2 bases and J lost 1, with 9 bases in between. The CDR3 DNA is TGCGCCAGCAGCTTAACATCCGGGAACACTGAAGCTTTCTTT. Its protein product is CASSLTSGNTEAFF. Drawing the rest from reference TRBV5-1 and TRBJ1-1, the complete variable domain is KAGVTQTPRYLIKTRGQQVTLSCSPISGHRSVSWYQQTPGQGLQFLFEYFSETQRNKGNFPGRFSGRQFSNSRSEMNVSTLELGDSALYLCASSLTSGNTEAFFGQGTRLTVV.

This clonotype was seen a few times. The rearrangement uses TRBV29-1 and TRBJ1-1; D gene uncertain. The CDR3 runs to 12 residues. Germline-derived CDR1 and CDR2 are SQVTM and ANQGSEA. V was cut by 2 bases and J by 6 bases, with 10 bases left in between. CDR3 DNA sequence: TGCAGCGTTGAAATGGGGAGATCTGAAGCTTTCTTT. It translates to CSVEMGRSEAFF.

A few counts support this clonotype. This rearrangement joins TRBV30 to TRBJ2-7, with D unresolved. Germline V gives CDR1 GTSNPN, CDR2 SVGIG (reference sequence). V dropped 0 bases and J dropped 3 bases, with 3 bases sitting between them. This CDR3 comprises 11 residues. The CDR3 bases are TGTGCCTGGAGTGTACTCTACGAGCAGTACTTC. Residues: CAWSVLYEQYF.

The CDR3 spells CASSFSSPGEKLFF. The DNA for the CDR3 is TGTGCCAGCAGTTTCTCCAGCCCCGGTGAAAAACTGTTTTTT. The V and J genes are TRBV28 and TRBJ1-4; no reliable D call. V was clipped by 3 bases and J by 7 bases, with 12 bases between them. The CDR3 has 14 residues. CDR1 and CDR2 (germline): MDHEN, SYDVKM.

This sequence joins TRBV10-3 and TRBJ1-1; D not certain. The CDR3 runs 12 residues. V was shortened by 4 bases and J by 4 bases, with 7 bases between the two germline ends. The germline CDR1 and CDR2 sequences are ENHRY and SYGVKD. The CDR3 here is CAISGSFTEAFF. CDR3 nucleotides: TGTGCCATCAGTGGGAGCTTCACTGAAGCTTTCTTT.

V and J are TRBV9 and TRBJ1-1; maybe TRBD1 (5 bases). CDR3 length equals 14 residues. Germline V lookup: CDR1 SGDLS, CDR2 YYNGEE. V was cut by 4 bases and J by 4 bases, with 14 bases left in between. The CDR3 loop is CASSITGLSTEAFF. The CDR3 bases are TGTGCCAGCAGCATCACGGGACTGAGCACTGAAGCTTTCTTT.

The chain carries TRBV29-1 and TRBJ1-1, with D tentatively TRBD1 (5 bases). Trimming took off 3 bases at V and 1 base at J, with 15 bases between the two ends. Germline V lookup: CDR1 SQVTM, CDR2 ANQGSEA. This CDR3 comprises 15 residues. CDR3 DNA: TGCAGCGTTGATGCGTGGGACCCGACGAACACTGAAGCTTTCTTT. Protein: CSVDAWDPTNTEAFF.

On this clonotype: Sequence at one end of the junction differs from germline and may be a read error. The gene calls are TRBV25-1 and TRBJ2-4; 11 nucleotides align to TRBD2. The CDR3 runs to 16 residues. Germline CDR1 MGHDK, CDR2 SYGVNS. The CDR3 DNA sequence: TGTGCCACGTTGGGCGAAATAGCGGGAGGGAAAAACGTTCAGTACTTC. It yields the protein CATLGEIAGGKNVQYF.

The V call is TRBV7-3, the J call TRBJ1-2, with a tentative D call TRBD1 (5 bases). CDR3 size: 15 residues. Between the trimmed V and J ends, which lost 6 bases and 3 bases, there was a span of 17 bases. Germline lookup yields CDR1 SGHTA and CDR2 FQGTGA. CDR3 DNA: TGTGCCAGCAGTTCCCCGGGGGGGACTGACTATGGCTACACCTTC. Translated: CASSSPGGTDYGYTF.

The J gene is TRBJ2-7, the V gene TRBV12-3 or TRBV12-4, with D perhaps TRBD1 (6 bases). The CDR3 covers 15 residues. V lost 3 bases to trimming and J lost 4 bases, with 16 bases between them. Here the CDR3 reads CASSFSGRDIYEQYF. DNA of the CDR3: TGTGCCAGCAGTTTCTCGGGACGGGACATTTACGAGCAGTACTTC.

The chain couples TRBV10-3 to TRBJ1-6; unclear D gene. Trimming shortened V by 4 bases and J by 0 bases, and 10 bases separated the two germline ends. Germline V lookup: CDR1 ENHRY, CDR2 SYGVKD. This CDR3 spans 16 amino acids. The CDR3 region has the DNA TGTGCCATCAGTGTCAGTGATAGCTCCTATAATTCACCCCTCCACTTT. Residues: CAISVSDSSYNSPLHF.

The V gene is TRBV30, the J gene TRBJ2-7; 7 nucleotides agree with TRBD2. The CDR3 is 13 amino acids. V dropped 8 bases and J dropped 0; count of bases not matched to a gene: 7. Germline lookup yields CDR1 GTSNPN and CDR2 SVGIG (reference sequence). The CDR3 region is CAQQRDSSYEQYF. CDR3 sequence (DNA): TGTGCCCAACAGCGGGACTCCTCCTACGAGCAGTACTTC.